This TCR beta chain was sequenced during a study of T cells after yellow fever vaccination. Whole-study findings and limits: Primary-vaccination clones mostly resurfaced post-booster (96% CD4, approximately 89% CD8). Contamination by abundant bulk-population clonotypes could be present in FACS-sorted repertoires. CD4 and CD8 compartments shared a small share of clonotypes.

5'RACE template switching generated TCR cDNA, adding a universal primer site and UMIs. One entry per CDR3 protein, called by TCRdb with MiXCR from the 5' RACE reads. The repertoire holds approximately 250,000 distinct CDR3 sequences, with approximately 3.6% as singletons. CDR1 is SGHKS and CDR2 is YYEKEE in the germline V gene (reference sequence). The V and J ends lost 4 bases and 0 bases, in that order; junction bases with no gene match: 7. This CDR3 region has 16 residues. This clonotype was detected ten times or more. Its antigen is not identified. The chain carries TRBV5-5 and TRBJ2-5, with 9 nucleotides matching TRBD1. The sequence was obtained from a man between 18 and 29 years old who received the YFV17D yellow fever vaccine. The specimen comprised PBMCs, sampled 15 days after the yellow fever booster vaccination. The DNA of the CDR3 is TGTGCCAGCAGCCATCGACAGGGGGAAAACCAAGAGACCCAGTACTTC. Encoded protein: CASSHRQGENQETQYF.